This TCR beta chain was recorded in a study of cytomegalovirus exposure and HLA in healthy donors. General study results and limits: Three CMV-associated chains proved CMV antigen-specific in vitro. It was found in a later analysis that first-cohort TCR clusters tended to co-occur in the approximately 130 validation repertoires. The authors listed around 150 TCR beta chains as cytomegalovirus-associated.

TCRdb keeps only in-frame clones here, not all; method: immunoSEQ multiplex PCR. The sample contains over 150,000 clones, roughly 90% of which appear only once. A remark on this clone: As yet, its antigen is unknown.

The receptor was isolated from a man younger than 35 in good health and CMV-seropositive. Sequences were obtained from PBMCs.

The CDR3 sequence is CASGPSGTEDNEQFF. The CDR3 DNA follows: TGCGCCAGCGGGCCTTCCGGGACAGAGGACAATGAGCAGTTCTTC. The rearrangement joins TRBV4-1 to TRBJ2-1; 7 positions agree with TRBD1. V was clipped by 8 bases and J by 5 bases; unmatched bases: 12. The CDR3 is made up of 15 amino acids. The germline V gene has CDR1 MGHRA and CDR2 YSYEKL.